These 8 T cell receptor beta chains came from one sample sequenced in a study of T-cell memory formation after mild COVID-19. Each CDR3 protein is one row after TCRdb ran MiXCR on the 5' RACE reads. The data hold about 290,000 distinct CDR3 sequences, with 15% to 20% observed a single time. The specimen sequenced was PBMCs or a T cell subset sorted from them (not recorded which). These receptors all come from a man aged 18 to 29 who had mild COVID-19 (a few samples of this study predate the infection). Cell type and time point are not known.

This clonotype appeared many times. J is TRBJ2-5 and V is TRBV4-2, with 11 nucleotides matching TRBD2. Germline V gene lookup returns CDR1 LGHNA and CDR2 YNFKEQ. Trimming removed 4 bases from V and 5 bases from J; junction bases left unmatched: 6. This CDR3 has 15 residues. The CDR3 loop reads CASSPLAGGKETQYF. In DNA, the CDR3 is TGTGCCAGCAGCCCGTTAGCGGGGGGGAAGGAGACCCAGTACTTC.

The genes are TRBV9 and TRBJ2-1; 10 bases line up with TRBD2. Germline assignment: CDR1 SGDLS and CDR2 YYNGEE. Unmatched junction bases numbered 8, after V lost 4 bases and J lost 7 bases. The CDR3 length is 15 residues. CDR3 in amino acids: CASSRSGGASNEQFF. In DNA, the CDR3 is TGTGCCAGCAGCCGGAGCGGGGGGGCGTCGAATGAGCAGTTCTTC.

The chain combines TRBV9 with TRBJ2-7; 9 nucleotides match TRBD2. This CDR3 region has 16 residues. With 0 bases clipped from V and 6 bases from J, the junction kept 10 bases outside the gene matches. Germline CDR1 is SGDLS and CDR2 is YYNGEE. The CDR3 sequence is CASSVGQRGESGEQYF. In DNA, the CDR3 is TGTGCCAGCAGCGTAGGCCAGCGGGGGGAGTCAGGCGAGCAGTACTTC.

This clonotype came up many times. This chain joins TRBV9 and TRBJ2-7; D not certain. Germline CDR1 is SGDLS and CDR2 is YYNGEE. CDR3 length equals 14 residues. V was clipped by 4 bases and J by 0 bases, with 11 bases between them. The CDR3 nucleotides are TGTGCCAGCAGCCCCCAGGCCAGCTCCTACGAGCAGTACGTC. This codes for CASSPQASSYEQYV.

This clonotype was counted ten times or more. The V gene is TRBV5-1, the J gene TRBJ2-1; D is possibly TRBD2 (5 bases). The germline gives CDR1 SGHRS, CDR2 YFSETQ. The CDR3 loop spans 14 amino acids. V gave up 0 bases and J gave up 9 bases, with 13 bases separating them. CDR3 sequence: CASSLAGISAEQFF. CDR3 bases: TGCGCCAGCAGCTTGGCCGGGATCAGCGCTGAGCAGTTCTTC.

The table lists this clonotype with a few counts. V is TRBV18 and J is TRBJ1-5, with D uncertain. V dropped 2 bases and J dropped 1 base, with 12 bases sitting between them. The CDR3 extends over 16 amino acids. Germline CDR1 KGHSH, CDR2 LQKENI. The CDR3 loop reads CASSPRSVRSNQPQHF. In nucleotides, the CDR3 is TGTGCCAGCTCACCAAGGAGTGTGCGAAGCAATCAGCCCCAGCATTTT.

This clonotype has just a few counts. The chain couples TRBV29-1 to TRBJ2-3; no firm D call. Germline-derived CDR1 and CDR2 are SQVTM and ANQGSEA. The CDR3 runs to 14 residues. The V end lost 3 bases, the J end lost 1 base, and 11 bases lay between the germline ends. This chain's CDR3 is CSVDGGPGTDTQYF. The CDR3 DNA sequence: TGCAGCGTTGATGGTGGCCCCGGCACAGATACGCAGTATTTT.

The V call is TRBV6-5, the J call TRBJ2-3, with 11 bases matching TRBD2. The ends lost 5 bases at V and 2 bases at J; junction bases unmatched: 6. The CDR3 is made up of 16 amino acids. Germline CDR1 MNHEY, CDR2 SVGAGI. The CDR3 protein is CASSPQLAGVTDTQYF. The DNA for the CDR3 is TGTGCCAGCAGTCCGCAACTAGCGGGAGTCACAGATACGCAGTATTTT.